This is a list of T cell receptor beta chains from one sample in a study of preoperative IRX-2 immunotherapy in early breast cancer. Sequencing was performed with immunoSEQ multiplex PCR; in TCRdb, only in-frame clones are kept and a portion is missing. The table lists about 23,000 clones, 80% to 90% of them singletons. The sequencing here drew on tumor tissue, taken after IRX-2 immunotherapy. Source of these receptors: a human donor with breast cancer. The CDR3 runs from the conserved cysteine through the conserved F or W.

V gene	J gene	CDR3 protein
TRBV15	TRBJ2-7	CATSSLLGAIDEQYF
TRBV5-6	TRBJ1-3	CASSLQGVYGNTIYF
TRBV2	TRBJ2-2	CASSPQRRELFF
TRBV28	TRBJ1-1	CASSSPIGGALQGNTEAFF
TRBV28	TRBJ2-5	CASSRGQQRETQYF
TRBV28	TRBJ1-3	CASSLTGNTIYF
TRBV5-6	TRBJ2-5	CASSFLTRTQETQYF
TRBV19	TRBJ2-1	CASSIPSGMGDNEQFF
TRBV4-3	TRBJ1-3	CASSQDLQENTIYF
TRBV10-2	TRBJ2-5	CASSEFDSREETQYF
TRBV6-1	TRBJ1-6	CASGGEGYNSPLHF
TRBV4-3	.	CASSQGIGSFSYEQYF
TRBV29-1	TRBJ2-7	CSVEQGSYEQYF
TRBV4-1	TRBJ1-2	CASSQSITGNYGYTF
TRBV5-4	TRBJ2-7	CASSRQGGSYEQYF
TRBV5-1	TRBJ2-7	CASSLGGDPSTLLYF
TRBV20-1	TRBJ2-1	CSAPVNNEQFF
TRBV6-1	TRBJ2-5	CASKGSQETQYF
TRBV7-2	TRBJ2-3	CASRPPGLAGADTQYF
TRBV28	TRBJ2-3	CASSPPKLASTDTQYF
TRBV11-3	TRBJ2-5	CASSIGGGNQETQYF
TRBV6-4	TRBJ1-2	CASSAGLWTGGLNGYTF
TRBV18	TRBJ1-1	CASSADGLNTEAFF
TRBV28	TRBJ2-1	CASTWEDRYNEQFF
TRBV6-5	TRBJ2-7	CASSTLSSYEQYF
TRBV5-1	TRBJ2-1	CASSLVSNEQFF
TRBV7-2	TRBJ1-1	CASSLTWRAEAFF
TRBV7-6	TRBJ1-1	CASSPTLGGRGPEAFF
TRBV6-1	TRBJ1-5	CASSETRQAINQPQHF
TRBV9	TRBJ1-2	CASSAGDRATTNYGYTF
TRBV18	TRBJ2-3	CASSPLGDTQYF
TRBV11-2	TRBJ2-7	CASSLARVEQYF
TRBV6-1	TRBJ1-5	CASSKQGLQGQPQHF
TRBV5-1	TRBJ2-3	CASAFAGPDTQYF
TRBV6-1	TRBJ2-5	CASRPTGLAGGTQYF
TRBV5-1	TRBJ2-7	CASSLVGGGNYEQYF
TRBV30	TRBJ2-7	CAWSVVDYEQYF
TRBV5-4	TRBJ2-7	CASSSWGITYEQYF
TRBV7-9	TRBJ1-6	CASSGQAGYNSPLHF
TRBV5-6	TRBJ2-7	CASSGGQAHEQYF
TRBV5-4	TRBJ1-2	CASSLSTGGYGYTF
TRBV4-1	TRBJ2-7	CASSPDRTSGSYEQYF
TRBV5-4	TRBJ1-2	CASSWTGTFYGYTF
TRBV7-6	TRBJ2-1	CASSPSSRGRAREQFF
TRBV6-4	TRBJ2-2	CASSSLMGGELFF
TRBV23-1	TRBJ2-1	CASTQRDGSSYNEQFF
TRBV6-1	TRBJ1-6	CASSEGGARNNSPLHF
TRBV7-2	TRBJ1-2	CASRGGRSNYGYTF
TRBV7-6	TRBJ2-3	CASSLSAGSDTQYF
TRBV27	TRBJ1-5	CASSLRQGEDQPQHF
TRBV2	TRBJ1-4	CASSLGNEKLFF
TRBV14	TRBJ2-1	CASSTRANNEQFF
TRBV11-3	TRBJ1-1	CASSFGGTGKNTEAFF
TRBV28	TRBJ1-6	CASSVGGLNSPLHF
TRBV29-1	TRBJ2-5	CSGYGTGGLETQYF
TRBV7-8	TRBJ2-7	CASSSRLGGEQYF
TRBV30	TRBJ1-2	CAWSPSRAREANYGYTF
TRBV7-6	TRBJ1-5	CASSSQGIGQPQHF
TRBV7-9	TRBJ2-7	CASSLAPNEQYF